These T cell receptor beta chains were read from a single sample in a study of T cell responses to AZD1222 COVID-19 vaccine. Method: immunoSEQ multiplex PCR; TCRdb's copy keeps in-frame clones and lacks some. The sample carries some 200,000 clones, about nine tenths recorded once. The specimen comprised peripheral blood, sampled on day 0 of AZD1222 vaccination. These receptors all come from an adult in good health. CDR3s include the opening cysteine and the closing phenylalanine or tryptophan. D genes are given only for firm matches. For some rows the clone size is stated as once, few or many, or as a class when expanded; others skip it.

. . TRBJ1-1 TRBV10-3 CAARDGREDTEAFF TGTGCCGCCCGGGACGGACGGGAGGACACTGAAGCTTTCTTT
TRBD2 . TRBJ2-7 TRBV5-6 CASRPGLALSYEQYF TGTGCCAGCAGGCCGGGACTAGCGCTCTCCTACGAGCAGTACTTC
TRBD2 . TRBJ2-1 TRBV27 CASSPRTSGGAYSEQFF TGTGCCAGCAGTCCCCGGACTAGCGGGGGGGCCTACAGCGAGCAGTTCTTC
. once TRBJ1-2 TRBV18 CASSQDGGGYTF TGTGCCAGCTCACAGGACGGGGGCGGCTACACCTTC
TRBD2 . TRBJ2-3 TRBV27 CASSLLAGGPDTQYF TGTGCCAGCAGTTTACTAGCGGGGGGCCCAGATACGCAGTATTTT
TRBD2 . TRBJ2-1 TRBV18 CASSPVAGRQNEQFF TGTGCCAGCTCACCGGTAGCGGGAAGACAAAATGAGCAGTTCTTC
. . TRBJ2-2 TRBV11-1 CASSVGAPVNTGELFF TGTGCCAGCAGTGTCGGGGCTCCCGTGAACACCGGGGAGCTGTTTTTT
. . TRBJ1-5 TRBV5-1 CASSFRGEVNQPQHF TGCGCCAGCAGCTTCCGGGGGGAGGTCAATCAGCCCCAGCATTTT
. . TRBJ2-4 TRBV28 CASSRSIVIKNIQYF TGTGCCAGCAGCCGAAGTATAGTAATTAAAAACATTCAGTACTTC
. . TRBJ1-3 TRBV7-2 CASSPGRLSGNTIYF TGTGCCAGCAGCCCCGGACGGCTCTCTGGAAACACCATATATTTT
TRBD1 . TRBJ2-7 TRBV19 CASRPRDRGSSSYEQYF TGTGCCAGTAGGCCCCGGGACAGGGGGTCCAGCTCCTACGAGCAGTACTTC
. . TRBJ2-7 TRBV7-9 CASSLGGSGYEQYF TGTGCCAGCAGCTTAGGCGGTAGCGGCTACGAGCAGTACTTC
TRBD1 . TRBJ1-1 TRBV5-1 CASSLNEKGQGAREGEAFF TGCGCCAGCAGCTTGAACGAAAAAGGACAGGGGGCTCGGGAAGGAGAAGCTTTCTTT
. few TRBJ1-4 TRBV6-6 CASSRMGEKLFF TGTGCCAGCAGTCGAATGGGGGAAAAACTGTTTTTT
. . TRBJ1-1 TRBV7-2 CASSLNIRMNTEAFF TGTGCCAGCAGCTTAAACATCCGAATGAACACTGAAGCTTTCTTT
. . TRBJ1-1 TRBV6-5 CASSRTYDLEAFF TGTGCCAGCAGCCGGACGTACGACCTTGAAGCTTTCTTT
. . TRBJ1-2 TRBV18 CASSPRSPGLAGYTF TGTGCCAGCTCACCGAGATCACCGGGACTAGCTGGCTACACCTTC
. . TRBJ1-6 TRBV10-2 CASSESSARNSPLHF TGCGCCAGCAGTGAGTCGTCAGCTAGGAATTCACCCCTCCACTTT
. . TRBJ1-1 TRBV7-9 CASRIQSMNTEAFF TGTGCCAGCAGGATACAGAGTATGAACACTGAAGCTTTCTTT
. . TRBJ2-2 TRBV7-2 CASSLRAGTNTGELFF TGTGCCAGCAGCTTACGGGCGGGTACGAACACCGGGGAGCTGTTTTTT
. . TRBJ1-2 TRBV5-1 CASSLAWRDYGYTF TGCGCCAGCAGCTTGGCCTGGCGGGACTATGGCTACACCTTC
TRBD2 . TRBJ2-1 TRBV6-4 CASSDGRGSSNEQFF TGTGCCAGCAGTGACGGGCGGGGGAGCAGCAATGAGCAGTTCTTC
. . TRBJ1-3 TRBV29-1 CSARAVAGSGNTIYF TGCAGCGCCCGCGCGGTGGCAGGGTCTGGAAACACCATATATTTT
TRBD1 . TRBJ2-7 TRBV28 CATLGQTNYEQYF TGTGCCACCCTGGGACAGACCAATTACGAGCAGTACTTC
. . TRBJ1-6 TRBV27 CASSPTVNSPLHF TGTGCCAGCAGTCCGACAGTGAATTCACCCCTCCACTTT
TRBD2 . TRBJ2-7 TRBV5-6 CASSFAGDREQYF TGTGCCAGCAGCTTTGCGGGGGATCGCGAGCAGTACTTC
TRBD1 . TRBJ2-5 TRBV5-1 CASSLLGTGQETQYF TGCGCCAGCAGCTTACTAGGGACAGGGCAAGAGACCCAGTACTTC